This T cell receptor beta chain stems from a study of shared clonotypes between healthy human individuals. Deep-level running was used for the assay. Only in-frame clones appear in the TCRdb table, and some are missing; sequencing was by immunoSEQ multiplex PCR. In the table there are about 2.2 million clones, 90% to 95% of which are singletons. CD45RO-negative CD8 cells positively selected for CCR7 made up the naive population, which excluded terminally differentiated effector memory CD45RA+ cells. This CDR3 has 17 residues. V shed 4 bases, J shed 6 bases, and the junction held 16 bases outside the gene matches. The germline V gene has CDR1 MNHNS and CDR2 SASEGT.

V usage is TRBV6-1 and J usage is TRBJ2-3, with 7 bases aligning to TRBD2. Sequencing was carried out using naive CD8+ T cells from PBMCs. The TCR was taken from a man between 18 and 35 years old in good health. Some clones in this sample may be carry-over from other donors' samples. This chain's CDR3 is CASSALLGASGPDTQYF. The DNA of the CDR3 is TGTGCCAGCAGTGCACTCCTCGGGGCTAGCGGACCGGATACGCAGTATTTT.